Below are 16 T cell receptor beta chains sequenced from a single sample in a study of PD-1 blockade in classical Hodgkin lymphoma. Time point: newly diagnosed, previously untreated cHL patient sample. Using magnetic negative selection, the CD4+ T cells were separated out of thawed PBMCs. Sequenced by immunoSEQ multiplex PCR; TCRdb stores in-frame clones only, minus some. The sample includes over 15,000 clones, 80% to 95% of them seen just once. Sequenced input: CD4+ T cells from blood. These receptors were collected from a human donor with classical Hodgkin lymphoma.

The chain links TRBV28 to TRBJ2-2, with D possibly matching TRBD1 (6 bases). The CDR3 contains 13 residues. V lost 8 bases, J lost 5 bases, and 12 bases lay in between. CDR1 and CDR2 from the germline V gene are MDHEN and SYDVKM. The CDR3 nucleotides are TGTGCCAGCTGGGGGCGTTTGACCGGGGAGCTGTTTTTT. Amino acid sequence: CASWGRLTGELFF.

A remark on this clone: Other nucleotide sequences in the sample specify the same CDR3. The chain combines TRBV30 with TRBJ1-1; D unclear. Trimming took 0 bases from V and 5 from J, leaving 7 bases between them. Germline assignment: CDR1 GTSNPN and CDR2 SVGIG (reference sequence). The CDR3 spans 12 residues. CDR3 loop: CAWSVPGTEAFF. The CDR3 DNA reads as TGTGCCTGGAGTGTACCGGGTACTGAAGCTTTCTTT.

This clone was seen only once. V usage is TRBV6-1 and J usage is TRBJ2-5, with unresolved D. Trimming removed 5 bases from V and 2 bases from J, with 9 bases in between. This CDR3 is built from 13 residues. Germline V CDR1 and CDR2: MNHNS, SASEGT. For the CDR3, the DNA is TGTGCCAGCAGTACAATTACACAAGAGACCCAGTACTTC. It encodes CASSTITQETQYF.

The chain is built from TRBV5-4 and TRBJ2-1; 14 bases align to TRBD2. The CDR3 is 16 amino acids. CDR1 SGHNT and CDR2 YYREEE come from the germline V gene (reference sequence). The V segment lost 4 bases and the J segment 10 bases; nucleotides outside the gene matches: 10. CDR3 loop: CASSPGTSGRGGEQFF. As DNA, the CDR3 is TGTGCCAGCAGCCCTGGGACTAGCGGGAGAGGGGGCGAGCAGTTCTTC.

V and J are TRBV19 and TRBJ2-6; 9 bases map to TRBD1. The CDR3 is 17 amino acids. Germline-derived CDR1 and CDR2 are LNHDA and SQIVND (reference sequence). V shed 4 bases, J shed 2 bases, and the junction held 6 bases outside the gene matches. CDR3 nucleotide sequence: TGTGCCAGTAGTAGAGACAGGGGGAAGGCTGGGGCCAACGTCCTGACTTTC. Protein: CASSRDRGKAGANVLTF.

The V gene is TRBV6-1, the J gene TRBJ1-2; 8 bases align to TRBD1. The trim removed 6 bases at V and 5 bases at J, leaving 8 bases unmatched. The germline gives CDR1 MNHNS, CDR2 SASEGT. The CDR3 sequence is 14 residues long. The CDR3 DNA is TGTGCCAGCAGGTACACGACAGGGGATTATGGCTACACCTTC. It is translated as CASRYTTGDYGYTF.

Only one count was recorded for this clone. This chain joins TRBV25-1 and TRBJ2-3; D not certain. With 6 bases removed from V and 5 bases from J, the gap between germline ends came to 9 bases. The CDR3 contains 12 residues. Germline CDR1 reads MGHDK; CDR2 reads SYGVNS. CDR3 bases: TGTGCCAGCAGCCCCCGGGTAGATACGCAGTATTTT. Amino acid sequence: CASSPRVDTQYF.

The rearrangement uses TRBV23-1 and TRBJ2-7, with 7 bases identical to TRBD1. TRBV23-1 is classed as an ORF, of uncertain function. V shed 3 bases, J shed 5 bases, and the junction held 13 bases outside the gene matches. The length of the CDR3 is 16 residues. CDR3 region: CASSQSGQPHLDEQYF. In DNA, the CDR3 is TGCGCCAGCAGTCAGTCGGGACAGCCTCACTTGGACGAGCAGTACTTC.

Details on this clone: Compared with germline, one end of the junction differs, possibly owing to a read error. V gene TRBV10-3 combines with J gene TRBJ1-5; no firm D call. Germline assignment: CDR1 ENHRY and CDR2 SYGVKD. This CDR3 region has 13 residues. The CDR3 nucleotides are TGTGCCATCAATGAGGGTTTCGATCAGCCCCAGCATTTT. Translating gives CAINEGFDQPQHF.

This chain connects TRBV7-3 to TRBJ2-3; TRBD2 matches 9 bases. CDR3 size: 15 residues. Germline CDR1 is SGHTA and CDR2 is FQGTGA. After removal of 1 base from V and 6 bases from J, the junction contained 5 bases not matched to a gene. The CDR3: CASSLRSGRMDTQYF. DNA of the CDR3: TGTGCCAGCAGCTTAAGGAGCGGGAGGATGGATACGCAGTATTTT.

V usage is TRBV9 and J usage is TRBJ2-3; D is perhaps TRBD2 (5 bases). Deletions cut 3 bases from V and 2 bases from J, with 10 bases between. Germline CDR1 reads SGDLS; CDR2 reads YYNGEE. The CDR3 consists of 14 residues. The CDR3 sequence is CASSALGSTDTQYF. In DNA form, the CDR3 reads TGTGCCAGCAGCGCACTAGGGTCCACAGATACGCAGTATTTT.

V usage is TRBV5-6 and J usage is TRBJ1-5; a possible D gene is TRBD1 (5 bases). V lost 4 bases and J lost 4, with 15 bases in between. Germline V gene data show CDR1 as SGHDT and CDR2 as YYEEEE. This CDR3 contains 15 residues. The CDR3 spells CASSPAGTQNQPQHF. Here the CDR3 DNA reads TGTGCCAGCAGCCCTGCCGGGACGCAAAATCAGCCCCAGCATTTT.

The chain links TRBV27 to TRBJ2-2, with D hard to call. The CDR3 covers 11 residues. Trimming took 6 bases from V and 8 from J, leaving 7 bases between them. Germline CDR1 reads MNHEY; CDR2 reads SMNVEV (reference sequence). This CDR3 reads CASSQGGELFF. CDR3 DNA: TGTGCCAGCAGCCAAGGGGGGGAGCTGTTTTTT.

The chain combines TRBV13 with TRBJ2-3, with D possibly called TRBD1 or TRBD2 (5 bases each). Trimming removed 3 bases from V and 1 base from J, with 14 bases in between. Germline CDR1 PRHDT, CDR2 FYEKMQ (reference sequence). The CDR3 has 16 residues. CDR3 amino acids: CASSFTGRIRTDTQYF. CDR3 bases: TGTGCCAGCAGCTTTACGGGACGGATCCGCACAGATACGCAGTATTTT.

The chain employs TRBV2 and TRBJ2-6; D possibly corresponds to TRBD2 (5 bases). Germline CDR1 reads SNHLY; CDR2 reads FYNNEI. Trimming took 7 bases from V and 2 from J, leaving 9 bases between them. CDR3 length equals 14 residues. The CDR3 DNA follows: TGTGCCAGCACTCAGGAGGCTGGGGCCAACGTCCTGACTTTC. Protein: CASTQEAGANVLTF.

The chain joins TRBV2 to TRBJ1-1; D is unclear. Germline V gene data show CDR1 as SNHLY and CDR2 as FYNNEI. CDR3 length: 14 residues. The V end lost 0 bases, the J end lost 11 bases, and 16 bases lay between the germline ends. CDR3 nucleotide sequence: TGTGCCAGCAGTGAAGCGCTACCGGGCAAGATGGCTTTCTTT. Translating gives CASSEALPGKMAFF.